Following are 7 T cell receptor beta chains from one sample sequenced in a study of graft-versus-host responses after intestinal transplantation. The protocol was immunoSEQ multiplex PCR, while the TCRdb copy is restricted to in-frame clones and leaves out a portion. The profile shows more than 60,000 clones, about 90% of them singletons. For these TCRs, the target antigens are not known. Material: unstimulated CD8+ T cells sorted from spleen or lymph node cells, obtained before intestinal transplant. These receptors all stem from a human donor who received an intestinal transplant.

This clone was recorded once. The chain employs TRBV7-2 and TRBJ1-1; D ambiguous. Germline lookup yields CDR1 SGHTA and CDR2 FQGNSA. There are 11 residues in the CDR3. This CDR3 reads CARVGGTEAFF. In DNA, the CDR3 is TGTGCGCGGGTTGGTGGCACTGAAGCTTTCTTT.

The chain employs TRBV10-3 and TRBJ1-6; D is ambiguous. V was shortened by 7 bases and J by 6 bases, with 16 bases between the two germline ends. The germline gives CDR1 ENHRY, CDR2 SYGVKD. CDR3 size: 15 residues. The CDR3 coding sequence is TGTGCCATCACCCCAGACACAGCCACTAATTCACCCCTCCACTTT. As protein: CAITPDTATNSPLHF.

The genes are TRBV5-1 and TRBJ1-2; D is uncertain. This CDR3 comprises 13 residues. Trimming left V 7 bases short and J 8 bases short, with 18 bases between. The germline CDR1 and CDR2 sequences are SGHRS and YFSETQ. The CDR3 spells CASVGQDFSGYTF. The CDR3 DNA reads as TGCGCCAGCGTCGGGCAGGACTTCTCGGGCTACACCTTC.

This clone was recorded a few times. The rearrangement links TRBV6-6 to TRBJ2-2; TRBD2 agrees at 11 bases. Germline trimming cut 6 bases from V and 6 bases from J; bases unmatched to any gene: 6. From germline, CDR1 is MNHNY and CDR2 SVGAGI (reference sequence). The CDR3 is made up of 15 amino acids. Written as DNA, the CDR3 is TGTGCCAGCAGGGACCCGGGACTAGCGGCCGGGGAGCTGTTTTTT. Residues: CASRDPGLAAGELFF.

The chain combines TRBV29-1 with TRBJ2-2, with a tentative D call TRBD1 (6 bases). Trimming removed 4 bases from V and 1 base from J, with 10 bases in between. This CDR3 region has 14 residues. Germline assignment: CDR1 SQVTM and CDR2 ANQGSEA. This CDR3 reads CSVVGHKNTGELFF. The CDR3 region has the DNA TGCAGCGTTGTGGGACACAAGAACACCGGGGAGCTGTTTTTT.

The gene calls are TRBV10-2 and TRBJ1-1; 8 positions match TRBD1. The ends lost 6 bases at V and 5 bases at J; junction bases unmatched: 8. From germline, CDR1 is WSHSY and CDR2 SAAADI. The CDR3 runs to 14 residues. The CDR3 DNA follows: TGCGCCAGCAGGGACAGGGCCGAGTGGACTGAAGCTTTCTTT. The encoded protein is CASRDRAEWTEAFF.

The chain recombines TRBV18 with TRBJ2-7; a possible D gene is TRBD2 (5 bases). Trimming took off 1 base at V and 2 bases at J, with 12 bases between the two ends. The CDR3 has 15 amino acids. Germline CDR1 reads KGHSH; CDR2 reads LQKENI. CDR3 bases: TGTGCCAGCTCACCACAGTCGGGGAACCCCTACGAGCAGTACTTC. Translation: CASSPQSGNPYEQYF. Supplemented by reference TRBV18 and TRBJ2-7, the full variable domain reads NAGVMQNPRHLVRRRGQEARLRCSPMKGHSHVYWYRQLPEEGLKFMVYLQKENIIDESGMPKERFSAEFPKEGPSILRIQQVVRGDSAAYFCASSPQSGNPYEQYFGPGTRLTVT.